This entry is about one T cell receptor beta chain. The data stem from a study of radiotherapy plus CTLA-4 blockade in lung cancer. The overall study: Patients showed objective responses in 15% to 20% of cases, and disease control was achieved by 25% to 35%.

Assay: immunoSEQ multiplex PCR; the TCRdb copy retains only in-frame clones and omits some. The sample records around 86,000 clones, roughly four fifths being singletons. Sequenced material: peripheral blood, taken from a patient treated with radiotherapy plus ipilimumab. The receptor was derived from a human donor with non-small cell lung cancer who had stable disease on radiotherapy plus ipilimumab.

CDR3: CASSGTAGYNEQFF. The CDR3 DNA reads TGTGCCTCCTCGGGGACAGCTGGCTACAATGAGCAGTTCTTC. The chain links TRBV30 to TRBJ2-1; 7 bases are shared with TRBD1. Germline-derived CDR1 and CDR2 are GTSNPN and SVGIG (reference sequence). This CDR3 is 14 amino acids long. Trimming at V came to 7 bases and at J to 3 bases, leaving 9 bases not matched to a gene.